This is a list of T cell receptor beta chains from one sample in a study of T cell responses to AZD1222 COVID-19 vaccine. Only in-frame clones appear in the TCRdb table, and some are missing; sequencing was by immunoSEQ multiplex PCR. Altogether approximately 120,000 clones are present, about 85% being singletons, with the ten largest covering approximately 5%. The starting material was peripheral blood, obtained on day 0 of AZD1222 vaccination. Source of these receptors: an adult in good health. The CDR3 runs from the conserved cysteine through the conserved F or W. The D gene is left open where the match is weak. The size entry is marked missing in some rows and otherwise reads once, few, many or a size class.

>TRBJ1-2|11|.|TRBV9|.
TGTGCCAGCAGGGGAAACTATGGCTACACCTTC
CASRGNYGYTF
>TRBJ1-2|14|.|TRBV7-2|.
TGTGCCAGCAGCTTGGCGCGTAAGGGCTATGGCTACACCTTC
CASSLARKGYGYTF
>TRBJ1-3|16|.|TRBV7-2|.
TGTGCCAGCAGCGAGGGAGACGGCAGCTCTGGAAACACCATATATTTT
CASSEGDGSSGNTIYF
>TRBJ2-7|15|.|TRBV27|.
TGTGCCAGCAGTTTAGGTCTGGCACTCTCCTACGAGCAGTACTTC
CASSLGLALSYEQYF
>TRBJ2-7|16|.|TRBV2|.
TGTGCCAGCAGTGAACGTCGGGCAGGGGCTATCTACGAGCAGTACTTC
CASSERRAGAIYEQYF
>TRBJ1-1|14|TRBD1|TRBV4-1|.
TGCGCCAGCAGCCCGACAGGGGCCTACACTGAAGCTTTCTTT
CASSPTGAYTEAFF
>TRBJ1-2|12|TRBD1|TRBV19|few
TGTGCCAGTGCGGACAGGGAACTGCGCTACACCTTC
CASADRELRYTF
>TRBJ1-1|14|TRBD1|TRBV4-3|.
TGCGCCAGCAGCTACGGGACAGCCAACACTGAAGCTTTCTTT
CASSYGTANTEAFF
>TRBJ2-7|14|TRBD1|TRBV30|once
TGTGCCTGGAGAGGATTGAACAGGGGAGACGAGCAGTACTTC
CAWRGLNRGDEQYF
>TRBJ2-3|13|.|TRBV6-2/TRBV6-3|.
TGTGCCAGCAGCCGAACGATCCGGGATACGCAGTATTTT
CASSRTIRDTQYF
>TRBJ1-5|14|.|TRBV10-2|few
TGCGCCAGCAGTGAGTTGCCAAGCTTTGGGCCCCAGCATTTT
CASSELPSFGPQHF
>TRBJ2-1|12|.|TRBV7-9|.
TGTGCCAGCAGCGTGGACTACAATGAGCAGTTCTTC
CASSVDYNEQFF
>TRBJ2-3|15|TRBD2|TRBV4-2|.
TGTGCCAGCAGCCAAGCTAGCGGGAACACAGATACGCAGTATTTT
CASSQASGNTDTQYF
>TRBJ1-3|13|.|TRBV27|many
TGTGCCAGCAGTGGGAACTCTGGAAACACCATATATTTT
CASSGNSGNTIYF
>TRBJ1-3|13|TRBD1|TRBV10-1|.
TGCGCCAGCAGCACCGGGACAGGGAACACCATATATTTT
CASSTGTGNTIYF
>TRBJ2-5|14|.|TRBV2|.
TGTGCCAGCAGTGAAGGGGCATTTCAAGAGACCCAGTACTTC
CASSEGAFQETQYF
>TRBJ2-5|13|.|TRBV19|.
TGTGCCAGTAGTTCCCCATTTCAAGAGACCCAGTACTTC
CASSSPFQETQYF
>TRBJ1-3|14|.|TRBV29-1|once
TGCAGCGCCCGGACAGAAAGCTCTGGAAACACCATATATTTT
CSARTESSGNTIYF
>TRBJ1-1|13|.|TRBV19|.
TGTGCCAGTAGTATTGGGCGGAACACTGAAGCTTTCTTT
CASSIGRNTEAFF
>TRBJ2-6|12|.|TRBV19|.
TGTGCCTGTACGTCTGGGGCCAACGTCCTGACTTTC
CACTSGANVLTF
>TRBJ2-7|14|.|TRBV10-3|.
TGTGCCATCAGTGATTATAGTAATGCCTACGAGCAGTACTTC
CAISDYSNAYEQYF
>TRBJ2-7|14|TRBD1|TRBV5-1|.
TGCGCCAGCAGCTTGGGGACAGGGGCCTACGAGCAGTACTTC
CASSLGTGAYEQYF